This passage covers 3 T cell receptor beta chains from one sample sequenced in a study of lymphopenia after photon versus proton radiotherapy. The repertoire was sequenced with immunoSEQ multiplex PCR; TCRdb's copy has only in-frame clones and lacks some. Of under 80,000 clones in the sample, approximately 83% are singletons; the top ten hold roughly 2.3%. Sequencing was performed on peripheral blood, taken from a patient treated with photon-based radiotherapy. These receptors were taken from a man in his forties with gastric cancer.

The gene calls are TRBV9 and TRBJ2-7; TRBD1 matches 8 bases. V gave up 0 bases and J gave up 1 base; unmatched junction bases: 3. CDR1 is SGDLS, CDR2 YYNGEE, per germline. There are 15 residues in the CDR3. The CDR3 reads CASSVGQGISYEQYF. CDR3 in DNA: TGTGCCAGCAGCGTAGGACAGGGGATTTCCTACGAGCAGTACTTC.

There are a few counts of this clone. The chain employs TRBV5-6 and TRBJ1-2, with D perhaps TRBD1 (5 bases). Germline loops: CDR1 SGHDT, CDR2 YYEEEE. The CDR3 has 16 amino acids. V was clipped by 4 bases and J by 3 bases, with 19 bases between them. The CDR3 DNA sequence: TGTGCCAGCAGCACCTGGGGGTCGATTGTGGACTATGGCTACACCTTC. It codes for CASSTWGSIVDYGYTF.

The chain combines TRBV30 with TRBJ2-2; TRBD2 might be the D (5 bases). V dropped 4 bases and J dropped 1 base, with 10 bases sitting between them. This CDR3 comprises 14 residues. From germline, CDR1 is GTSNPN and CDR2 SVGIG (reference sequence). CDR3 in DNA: TGTGCCTGGACCGCGGAGGAGAACACCGGGGAGCTGTTTTTT. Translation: CAWTAEENTGELFF.